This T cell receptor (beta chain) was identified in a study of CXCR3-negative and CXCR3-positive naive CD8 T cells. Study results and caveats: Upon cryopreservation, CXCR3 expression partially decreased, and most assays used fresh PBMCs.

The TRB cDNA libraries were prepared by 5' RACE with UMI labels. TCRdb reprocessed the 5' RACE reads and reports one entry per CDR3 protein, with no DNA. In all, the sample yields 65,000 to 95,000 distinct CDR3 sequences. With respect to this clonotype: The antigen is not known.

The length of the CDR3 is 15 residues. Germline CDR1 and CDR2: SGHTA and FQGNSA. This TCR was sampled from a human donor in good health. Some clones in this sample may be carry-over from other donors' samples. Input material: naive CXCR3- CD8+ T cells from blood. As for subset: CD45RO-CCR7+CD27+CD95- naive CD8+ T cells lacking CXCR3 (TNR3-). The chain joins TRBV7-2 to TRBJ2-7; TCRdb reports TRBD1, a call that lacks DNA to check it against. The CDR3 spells CASSLDGTPSYEQYF.